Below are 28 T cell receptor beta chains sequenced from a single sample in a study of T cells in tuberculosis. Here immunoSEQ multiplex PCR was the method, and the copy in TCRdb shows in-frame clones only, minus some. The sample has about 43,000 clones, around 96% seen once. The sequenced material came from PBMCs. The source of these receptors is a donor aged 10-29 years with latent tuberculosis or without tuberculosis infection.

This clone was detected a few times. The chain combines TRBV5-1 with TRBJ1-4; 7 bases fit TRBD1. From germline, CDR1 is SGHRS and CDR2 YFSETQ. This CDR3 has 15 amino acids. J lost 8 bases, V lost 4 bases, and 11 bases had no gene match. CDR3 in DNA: TGCGCCAGCAGCCCGGGAAGGGGGCTAGGGGAAAAACTGTTTTTT. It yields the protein CASSPGRGLGEKLFF.

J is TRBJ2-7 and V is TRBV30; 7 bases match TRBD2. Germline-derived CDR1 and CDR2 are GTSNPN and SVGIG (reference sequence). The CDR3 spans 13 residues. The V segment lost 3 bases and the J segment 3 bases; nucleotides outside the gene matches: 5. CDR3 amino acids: CAWSPGGGYEQYF. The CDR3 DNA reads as TGTGCCTGGAGCCCGGGGGGTGGCTACGAGCAGTACTTC. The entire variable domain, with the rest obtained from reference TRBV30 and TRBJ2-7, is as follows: SQTIHQWPATLVQPVGSPLSLECTVEGTSNPNLYWYRQAAGRGLQLLFYSVGIGQISSEVPQNLSASRPQDRQFILSSKKLLLSDSGFYLCAWSPGGGYEQYFGPGTRLTVT.

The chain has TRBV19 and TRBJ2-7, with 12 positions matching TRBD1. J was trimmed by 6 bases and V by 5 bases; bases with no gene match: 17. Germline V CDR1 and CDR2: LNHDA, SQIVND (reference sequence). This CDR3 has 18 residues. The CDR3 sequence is CASSPLATGTGGCCEQYF. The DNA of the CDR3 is TGTGCCAGTAGTCCCCTAGCTACCGGGACAGGGGGCTGTTGCGAGCAGTACTTC.

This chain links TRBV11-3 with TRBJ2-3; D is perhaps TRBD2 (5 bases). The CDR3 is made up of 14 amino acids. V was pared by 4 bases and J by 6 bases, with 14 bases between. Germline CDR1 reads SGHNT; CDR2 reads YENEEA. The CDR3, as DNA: TGTGCCAGCAGCTCGGTTAGCGAGGAGGATACGCAGTATTTT. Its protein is CASSSVSEEDTQYF.

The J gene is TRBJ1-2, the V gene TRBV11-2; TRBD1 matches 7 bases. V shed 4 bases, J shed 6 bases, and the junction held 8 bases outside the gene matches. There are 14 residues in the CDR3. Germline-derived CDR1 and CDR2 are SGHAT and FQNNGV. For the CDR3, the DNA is TGTGCCAGCAGCTCGGGACAGCCCGGCAATGGCTACACCTTC. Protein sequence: CASSSGQPGNGYTF.

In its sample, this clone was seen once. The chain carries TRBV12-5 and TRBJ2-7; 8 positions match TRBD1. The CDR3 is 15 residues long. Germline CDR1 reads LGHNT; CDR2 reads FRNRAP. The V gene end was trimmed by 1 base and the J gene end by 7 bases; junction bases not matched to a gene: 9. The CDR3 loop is CASGLGKYTGGEQYF. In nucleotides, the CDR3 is TGTGCTAGTGGTTTGGGGAAGTATACAGGGGGAGAGCAGTACTTC. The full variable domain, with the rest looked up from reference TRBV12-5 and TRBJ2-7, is DARVTQTPRHKVTEMGQEVTMRCQPILGHNTVFWYRQTMMQGLELLAYFRNRAPLDDSGMPKDRFSAEMPDATLATLKIQPSEPRDSAVYFCASGLGKYTGGEQYFGPGTRLTVT.

The CDR3 region is CASSQRGLAGGPIHTQYF. The CDR3 DNA sequence: TGCGCCAGCAGCCAAAGGGGACTAGCGGGGGGGCCGATACATACGCAGTATTTT. J is TRBJ2-3 and V is TRBV4-1; 16 bases are a match to TRBD2. The ends lost 2 bases at V and 7 bases at J; junction bases unmatched: 9. Germline V gives CDR1 MGHRA, CDR2 YSYEKL. CDR3 length equals 18 residues.

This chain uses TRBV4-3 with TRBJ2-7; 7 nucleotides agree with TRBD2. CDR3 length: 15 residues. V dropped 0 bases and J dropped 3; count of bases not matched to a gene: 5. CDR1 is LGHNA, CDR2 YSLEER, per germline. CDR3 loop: CASSQDGDYLYEQYF. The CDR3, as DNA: TGCGCCAGCAGCCAAGATGGGGACTACCTCTACGAGCAGTACTTC.

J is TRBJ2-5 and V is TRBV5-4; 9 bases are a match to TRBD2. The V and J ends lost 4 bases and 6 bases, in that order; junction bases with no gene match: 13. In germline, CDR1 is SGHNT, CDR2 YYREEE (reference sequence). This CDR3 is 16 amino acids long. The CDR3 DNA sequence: TGTGCCAGCAGCCCTAAAGGCGGGGGGGCCATTAAGACCCAGTACTTC. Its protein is CASSPKGGGAIKTQYF.

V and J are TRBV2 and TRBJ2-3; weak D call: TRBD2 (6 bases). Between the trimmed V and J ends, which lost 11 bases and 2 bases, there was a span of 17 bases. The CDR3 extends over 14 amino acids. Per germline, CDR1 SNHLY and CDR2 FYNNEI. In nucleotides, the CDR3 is TGTGCCCCCTCCCCGGGACTTTCCACAGATACGCAGTATTTT. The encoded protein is CAPSPGLSTDTQYF. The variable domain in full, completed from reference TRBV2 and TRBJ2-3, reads EPEVTQTPSHQVTQMGQEVILRCVPISNHLYFYWYRQILGQKVEFLVSFYNNEISEKSEIFDDQFSVERPDGSNFTLKIRSTKLEDSAMYFCAPSPGLSTDTQYFGPGTRLTVL.

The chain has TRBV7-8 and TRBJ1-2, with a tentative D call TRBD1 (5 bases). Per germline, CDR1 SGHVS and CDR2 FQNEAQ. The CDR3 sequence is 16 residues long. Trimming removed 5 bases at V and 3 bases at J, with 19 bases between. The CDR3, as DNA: TGTGCCAGCAGCCCCGGATTTCGGGGGGACTACTATGGCTACACCTTC. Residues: CASSPGFRGDYYGYTF. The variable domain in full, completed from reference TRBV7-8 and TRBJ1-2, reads GAGVSQSPRYKVAKRGQDVALRCDPISGHVSLFWYQQALGQGPEFLTYFQNEAQLDKSGLPSDRFFAERPEGSVSTLKIQRTQQEDSAVYLCASSPGFRGDYYGYTFGSGTRLTVV.

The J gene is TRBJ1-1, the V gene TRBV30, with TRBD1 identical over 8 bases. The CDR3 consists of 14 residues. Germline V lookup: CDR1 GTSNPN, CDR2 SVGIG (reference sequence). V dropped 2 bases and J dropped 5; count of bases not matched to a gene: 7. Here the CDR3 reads CAWSYGQGGTEAFF. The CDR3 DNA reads TGTGCCTGGAGTTATGGACAGGGAGGGACTGAAGCTTTCTTT.

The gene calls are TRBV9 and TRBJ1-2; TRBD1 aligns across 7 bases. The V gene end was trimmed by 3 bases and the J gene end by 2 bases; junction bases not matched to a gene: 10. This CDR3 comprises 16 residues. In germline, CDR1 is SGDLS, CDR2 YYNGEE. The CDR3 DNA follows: TGTGCCAGCAGCGCGACACCGGGACAGAAAAACTATGGCTACACCTTC. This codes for CASSATPGQKNYGYTF.

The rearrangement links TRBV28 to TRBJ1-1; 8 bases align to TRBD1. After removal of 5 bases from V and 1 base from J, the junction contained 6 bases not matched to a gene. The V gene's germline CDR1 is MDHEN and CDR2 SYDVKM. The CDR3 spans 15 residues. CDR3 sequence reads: CASSQQGAGNTEAFF. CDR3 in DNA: TGTGCCAGCAGTCAGCAGGGGGCGGGGAACACTGAAGCTTTCTTT. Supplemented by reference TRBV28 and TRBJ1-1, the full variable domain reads DVKVTQSSRYLVKRTGEKVFLECVQDMDHENMFWYRQDPGLGLRLIYFSYDVKMKEKGDIPEGYSVSREKKERFSLILESASTNQTSMYLCASSQQGAGNTEAFFGQGTRLTVV.

The CDR3 DNA reads TGCGCCAGCGGGACAGGGGGCTTGGCTAACTATGGCTACACCTTC. Translated: CASGTGGLANYGYTF. The chain uses TRBV10-2 and TRBJ1-2; 12 bases are a match to TRBD1. Per germline, CDR1 WSHSY and CDR2 SAAADI. V lost 8 bases to trimming and J lost 0 bases; unmatched junction nucleotides: 4. The CDR3 consists of 15 residues.

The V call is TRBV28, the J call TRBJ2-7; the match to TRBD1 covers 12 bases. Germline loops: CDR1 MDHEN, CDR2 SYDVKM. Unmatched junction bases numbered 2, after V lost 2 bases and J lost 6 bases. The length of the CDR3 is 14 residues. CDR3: CASSLGTGGREQYF. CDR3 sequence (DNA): TGTGCCAGCAGTTTAGGGACAGGGGGCCGCGAGCAGTACTTC. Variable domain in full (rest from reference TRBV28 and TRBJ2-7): DVKVTQSSRYLVKRTGEKVFLECVQDMDHENMFWYRQDPGLGLRLIYFSYDVKMKEKGDIPEGYSVSREKKERFSLILESASTNQTSMYLCASSLGTGGREQYFGPGTRLTVT.

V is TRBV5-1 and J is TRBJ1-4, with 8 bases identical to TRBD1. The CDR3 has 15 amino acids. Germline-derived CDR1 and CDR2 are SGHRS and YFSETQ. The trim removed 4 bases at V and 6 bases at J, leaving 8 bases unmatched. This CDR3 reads CASSLSGTGYEKLFF. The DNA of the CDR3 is TGCGCCAGCAGCCTGTCCGGGACAGGTTATGAAAAACTGTTTTTT.

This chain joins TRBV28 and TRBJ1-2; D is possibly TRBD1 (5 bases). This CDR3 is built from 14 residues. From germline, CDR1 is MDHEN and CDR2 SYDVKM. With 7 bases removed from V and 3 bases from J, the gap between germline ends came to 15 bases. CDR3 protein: CASKKGIIDYGYTF. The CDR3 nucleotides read TGTGCCAGCAAAAAGGGGATAATAGACTATGGCTACACCTTC.

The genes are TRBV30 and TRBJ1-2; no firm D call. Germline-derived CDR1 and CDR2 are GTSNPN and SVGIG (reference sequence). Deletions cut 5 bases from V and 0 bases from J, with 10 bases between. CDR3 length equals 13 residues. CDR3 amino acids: CAWGRGTNYGYTF. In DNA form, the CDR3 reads TGTGCCTGGGGGCGCGGGACTAACTATGGCTACACCTTC.

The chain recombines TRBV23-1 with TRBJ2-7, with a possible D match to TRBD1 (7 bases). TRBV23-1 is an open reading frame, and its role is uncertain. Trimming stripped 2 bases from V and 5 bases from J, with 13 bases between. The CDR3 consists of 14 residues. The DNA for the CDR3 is TGCGCCAGCAGTCAAGGAGGGGGCAAAAACGAGCAGTACTTC. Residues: CASSQGGGKNEQYF.

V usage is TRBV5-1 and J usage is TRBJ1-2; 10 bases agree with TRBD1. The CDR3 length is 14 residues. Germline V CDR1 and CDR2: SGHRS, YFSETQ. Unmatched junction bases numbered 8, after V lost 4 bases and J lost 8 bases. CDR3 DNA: TGCGCCAGCAGCGGGGGGACAGGGGCAGGAGGCTACACCTTC. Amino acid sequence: CASSGGTGAGGYTF. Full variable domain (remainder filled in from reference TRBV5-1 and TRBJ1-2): KAGVTQTPRYLIKTRGQQVTLSCSPISGHRSVSWYQQTPGQGLQFLFEYFSETQRNKGNFPGRFSGRQFSNSRSEMNVSTLELGDSALYLCASSGGTGAGGYTFGSGTRLTVV.

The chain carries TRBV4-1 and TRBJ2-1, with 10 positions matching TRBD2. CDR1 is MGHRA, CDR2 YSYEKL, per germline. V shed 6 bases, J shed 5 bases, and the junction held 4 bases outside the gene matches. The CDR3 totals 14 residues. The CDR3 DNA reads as TGCGCCAGCAGGAAACTAGCGGGGCACAATGAGCAGTTCTTC. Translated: CASRKLAGHNEQFF.

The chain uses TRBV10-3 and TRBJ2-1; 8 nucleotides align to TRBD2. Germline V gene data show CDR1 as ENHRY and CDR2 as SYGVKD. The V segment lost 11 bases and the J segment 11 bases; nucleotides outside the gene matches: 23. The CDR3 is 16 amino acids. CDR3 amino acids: CAARHTSGETAGQQFF. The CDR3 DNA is TGTGCCGCAAGGCACACTAGCGGAGAAACCGCCGGTCAGCAGTTCTTC.

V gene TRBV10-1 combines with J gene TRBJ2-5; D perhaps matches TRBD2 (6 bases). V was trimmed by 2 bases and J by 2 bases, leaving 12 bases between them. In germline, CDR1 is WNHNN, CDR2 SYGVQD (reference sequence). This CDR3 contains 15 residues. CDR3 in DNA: TGCGCCAGCAGTGAGGCCGGTGGGGGGCAAGAGACCCAGTACTTC. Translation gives CASSEAGGGQETQYF.

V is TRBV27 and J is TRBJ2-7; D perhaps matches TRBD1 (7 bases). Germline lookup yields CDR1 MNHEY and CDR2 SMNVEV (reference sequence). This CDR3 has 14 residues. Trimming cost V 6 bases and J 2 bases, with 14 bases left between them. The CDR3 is CASRPARGAYEQYF. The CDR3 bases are TGTGCCAGCAGGCCGGCCAGGGGGGCCTACGAGCAGTACTTC.

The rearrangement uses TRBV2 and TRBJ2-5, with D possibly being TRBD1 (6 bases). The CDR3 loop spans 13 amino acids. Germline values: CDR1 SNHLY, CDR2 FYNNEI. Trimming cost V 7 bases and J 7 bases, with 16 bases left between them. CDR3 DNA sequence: TGTGCCAGCACCTCTCCGGGACAAACGACCCAGTACTTC. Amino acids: CASTSPGQTTQYF.

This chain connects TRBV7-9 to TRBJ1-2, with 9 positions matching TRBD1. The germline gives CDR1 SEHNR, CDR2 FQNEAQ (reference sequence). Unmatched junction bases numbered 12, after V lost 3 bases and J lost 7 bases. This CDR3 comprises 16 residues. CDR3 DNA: TGTGCCAGCAGCTTGGTGGGGGGACAGGGAAAGGGTGGCTACACCTTC. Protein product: CASSLVGGQGKGGYTF.

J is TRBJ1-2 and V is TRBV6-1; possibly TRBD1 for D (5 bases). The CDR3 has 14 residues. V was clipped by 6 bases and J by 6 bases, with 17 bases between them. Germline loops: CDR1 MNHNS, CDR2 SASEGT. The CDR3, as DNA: TGTGCCAGCAGAGACTCAGGGAATTACCATGGCTACACCTTC. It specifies CASRDSGNYHGYTF.